This record concerns one TCR beta chain sequence. Assay used: immunoSEQ multiplex PCR; TCRdb lists only in-frame clones, some missing. This sample has around 60,000 clones, with around 89% found just once. The CDR3 covers 19 residues. The data derive from a study of OX40 agonist ivuxolimab in advanced cancers. The V and J genes are TRBV12-2 and TRBJ2-2. TRBV12-2 is deemed a pseudogene. This receptor was taken from an adult with an advanced solid tumor such as melanoma, head and neck, liver or kidney cancer. The sequencing here drew on CD4+ or CD8+ T cells sorted from blood, taken in a trial of the OX40 agonist ivuxolimab. CDR3 in amino acids: CASRSRRKKNRSNTGELFF. In DNA, the CDR3 is TGTGCAAGTCGCTCCAGACGGAAAAAGAACCGCTCGAACACCGGGGAGCTGTTTTTT.